This paragraph reports one T cell receptor beta chain. Its antigen is as yet unknown. The entry originates in a study of a mutant IDH1 vaccine in newly diagnosed glioma. Study-wide background: First vaccine doses came 4-6 weeks after radiotherapy alone, or with temozolomide cycles.

This sample's time point: week 35, safety follow-up. Mutant IDH1 20-mer peptide, at 300 ug, made up each vaccine dose, with topical imiquimod. Across weeks 1, 3, 5, 7, 11, 15, 19 and 23, patients received a vaccination each time, eight in all. General observations from the study: Immune responses arising from the vaccine appeared in just under 95% of patients. It seemed that pseudoprogression was not linked to changes in the top peripheral T cell clonotypes.

Method: immunoSEQ multiplex PCR; TCRdb's copy keeps in-frame clones and lacks some. The table records 30,000 to 40,000 clones, over 75% of them present only once. After removal of 5 bases from V and 2 bases from J, the junction contained 3 bases not matched to a gene. This CDR3 has 15 amino acids. Germline V gene data show CDR1 as SGHTA and CDR2 as FQGNSA. Sequencing was performed on PBMCs, taken from a glioma patient whose treatment included an IDH1 peptide vaccine. The source of this sequence is a man in his forties with glioma. Some clones in this sample may be carry-over from other donors' samples. The rearrangement links TRBV7-2 to TRBJ2-6, with 7 bases lining up with TRBD2. In nucleotides, the CDR3 is TGTGCCAGCAGCCTGGGGGGGGCTGGGGCCAACGTCCTGACTTTC. This codes for CASSLGGAGANVLTF.